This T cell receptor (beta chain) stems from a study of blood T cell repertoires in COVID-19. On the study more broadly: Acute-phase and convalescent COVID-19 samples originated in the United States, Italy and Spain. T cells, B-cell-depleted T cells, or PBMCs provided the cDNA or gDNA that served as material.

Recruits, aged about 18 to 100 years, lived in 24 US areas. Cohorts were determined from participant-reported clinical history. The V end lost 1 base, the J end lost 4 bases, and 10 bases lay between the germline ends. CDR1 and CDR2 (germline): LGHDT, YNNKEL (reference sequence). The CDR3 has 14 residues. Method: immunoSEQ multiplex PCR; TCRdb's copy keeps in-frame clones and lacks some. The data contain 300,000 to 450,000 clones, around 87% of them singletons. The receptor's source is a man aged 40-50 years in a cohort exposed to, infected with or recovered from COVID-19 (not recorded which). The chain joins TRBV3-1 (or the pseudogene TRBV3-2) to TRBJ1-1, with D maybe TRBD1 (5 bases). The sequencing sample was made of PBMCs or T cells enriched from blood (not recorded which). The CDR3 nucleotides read TGTGCCAGCAGCCAAGCGGGGGAGGGCACTGAAGCTTTCTTT. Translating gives CASSQAGEGTEAFF.